This record concerns one TCR beta chain sequence. This CDR3 region has 14 residues. The V end was cut by 4 bases, the J end by 0 bases, with 9 bases between. Germline CDR1 and CDR2: SGHDN and FVKESK. These data come from a study of cytomegalovirus exposure and HLA in healthy donors. A multiplex PCR was run with 60 Vbeta primers and 13 Jbeta primers. Generated by immunoSEQ multiplex PCR, the TCRdb table keeps only in-frame clones and is missing some. The sample lists 150,000 or so clones, just under 80% occurring once. The sequence derives from a man in his late teens or twenties in good health and CMV-seropositive. The chain combines TRBV14 with TRBJ1-1; D unclear. Sequences were obtained from PBMCs. As DNA, the CDR3 is TGTGCCAGCAGCCCCAGTGTAATGAACACTGAAGCTTTCTTT. This translates into CASSPSVMNTEAFF. Combining the CDR3 with reference TRBV14 and TRBJ1-1 gives the whole variable domain EAGVTQFPSHSVIEKGQTVTLRCDPISGHDNLYWYRRVMGKEIKFLLHFVKESKQDESGMPNNRFLAERTGGTYSTLKVQPAELEDSGVYFCASSPSVMNTEAFFGQGTRLTVV.